This TCR beta chain was identified during a study of shared clonotypes between healthy human individuals. Whole-study context: Donors, aged 18 to 49, were a couple of women and a few men. Study results and caveats: There were few donors, and this limited the genetic and exposure-history diversity represented. Shared across a few donors were 4% to 5% of the naive CD4 clonotypes.

Germline V gives CDR1 GTSNPN, CDR2 SVGIG (reference sequence). The CDR3 totals 13 residues. Trimming removed 1 base from V and 6 bases from J, with 9 bases in between. Every subset had its genomic DNA shared out evenly among several immunoSEQ plates. Sequencing was performed with immunoSEQ multiplex PCR; in TCRdb, only in-frame clones are kept and a portion is missing. The sample lists about 1 million clones, 60% to 80% occurring once. This clone was observed a few times. The antigen is not known. The genes are TRBV30 and TRBJ1-4, with D possibly matching TRBD1 (5 bases). The sample comprised memory CD4+ T cells sorted from blood. Subset of the sample: CD45RA-negative fraction. The origin of this receptor is a man in his late teens or twenties in good health. The CDR3 sequence: CAWSGGVDEKLFF. In nucleotides, the CDR3 is TGTGCCTGGAGTGGAGGGGTGGATGAAAAACTGTTTTTT.